This T cell receptor beta chain came from a study of T-cell memory formation after mild COVID-19. MiXCR, run by TCRdb on the 5' RACE reads, gives a single entry per CDR3 protein. This sample carries around 300,000 distinct CDR3 sequences, around 8% of them seen once, and the ten largest clones take approximately 23%. In its sample, this clonotype was seen many times. The sequencing input was PBMCs or a T cell subset sorted from them (not recorded which). The sequence derives from a man aged 18 to 29 who had mild COVID-19 (a few samples of this study predate the infection). Cell type and time point are not known.

For the CDR3, the DNA is TGTGCCAGCACCCGAGGGACATTCACCAACTCTGGGGCCAACGTCCTGACTTTC. This encodes CASTRGTFTNSGANVLTF. The chain combines TRBV12-3 or TRBV12-4 with TRBJ2-6; TRBD1 is a possible D gene (6 bases). The CDR3 sequence is 18 residues long. V lost 7 bases, J lost 0 bases, and 19 bases lay in between.